This T cell receptor (beta chain) is from a study of regulatory and conventional T cells in RAG deficiency. Study-wide results and caveats: Omenn patients showed >85% Treg-Tconv overlap and shorter CDR3 lengths.

Genomic DNA came from blood conventional CD4+ T cells gated CD25-low CD127-high. TCRdb's copy holds only in-frame clones and misses some; the assay was immunoSEQ multiplex PCR. The sample shows over 45,000 clones, approximately 90% of them seen only once. A word on this clone: Its antigen is undetermined.

The ends lost 4 bases at V and 9 bases at J; junction bases unmatched: 9. Looked up from germline, CDR1 is LNHDA and CDR2 is SQIVND (reference sequence). This CDR3 contains 14 residues. These data were also reused for a study on regulatory T cells. That work contributes: The PCR used 52 TRBV and 13 TRBJ primers.

Material for sequencing was CD4+ effector T cells sorted from blood. This clonotype was obtained from a human donor in good health. The genes are TRBV19 and TRBJ2-5, with 9 bases lining up with TRBD1. The CDR3 sequence: CASSRQGGGGAQYF. CDR3 nucleotide sequence: TGTGCCAGTAGTAGACAGGGGGGCGGTGGGGCCCAGTACTTC.